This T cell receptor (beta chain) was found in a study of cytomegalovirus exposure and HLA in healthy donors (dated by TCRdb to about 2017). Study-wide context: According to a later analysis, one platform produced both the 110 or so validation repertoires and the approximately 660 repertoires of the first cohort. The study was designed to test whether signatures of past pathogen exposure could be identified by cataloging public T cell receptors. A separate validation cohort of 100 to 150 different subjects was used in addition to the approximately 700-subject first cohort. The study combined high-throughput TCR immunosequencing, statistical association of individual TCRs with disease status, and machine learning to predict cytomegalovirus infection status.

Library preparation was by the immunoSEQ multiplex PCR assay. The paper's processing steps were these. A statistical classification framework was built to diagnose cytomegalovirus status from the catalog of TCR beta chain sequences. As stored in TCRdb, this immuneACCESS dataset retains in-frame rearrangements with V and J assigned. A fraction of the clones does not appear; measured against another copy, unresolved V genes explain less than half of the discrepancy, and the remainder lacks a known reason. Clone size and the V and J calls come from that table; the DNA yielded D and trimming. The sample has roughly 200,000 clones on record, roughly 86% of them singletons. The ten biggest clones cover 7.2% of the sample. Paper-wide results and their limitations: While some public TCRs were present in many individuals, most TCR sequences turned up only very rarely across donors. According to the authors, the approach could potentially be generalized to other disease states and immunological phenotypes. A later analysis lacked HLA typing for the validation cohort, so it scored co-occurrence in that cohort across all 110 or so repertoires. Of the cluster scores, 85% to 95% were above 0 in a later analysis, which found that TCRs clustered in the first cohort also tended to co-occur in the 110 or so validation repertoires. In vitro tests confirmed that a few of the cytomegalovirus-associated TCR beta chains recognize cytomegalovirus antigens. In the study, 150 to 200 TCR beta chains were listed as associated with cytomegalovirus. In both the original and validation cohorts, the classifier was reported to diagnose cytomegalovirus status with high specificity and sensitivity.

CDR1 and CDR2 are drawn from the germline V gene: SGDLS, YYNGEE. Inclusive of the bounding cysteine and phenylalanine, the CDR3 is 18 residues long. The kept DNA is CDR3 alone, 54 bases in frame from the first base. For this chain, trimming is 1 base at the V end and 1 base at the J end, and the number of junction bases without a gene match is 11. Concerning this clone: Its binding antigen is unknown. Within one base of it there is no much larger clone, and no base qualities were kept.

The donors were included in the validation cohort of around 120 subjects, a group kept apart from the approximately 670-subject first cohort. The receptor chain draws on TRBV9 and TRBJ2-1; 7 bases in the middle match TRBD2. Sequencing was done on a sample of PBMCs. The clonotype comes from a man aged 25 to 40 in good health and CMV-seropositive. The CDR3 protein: CASSVRGGRGGSYNEQFF. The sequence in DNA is TGTGCCAGCAGCGTAAGGGGCGGGAGAGGTGGGTCCTACAATGAGCAGTTCTTC.